The text below deals with one T cell receptor (beta chain). Antigen specificity is unknown. The method was immunoSEQ multiplex PCR; TCRdb's version includes in-frame clones alone and lacks a portion of them. The table records over a million clones, approximately 80% of them present only once. Trimming stripped 0 bases from V and 8 bases from J, with 10 bases between. There are 13 residues in the CDR3. The germline V gene has CDR1 MNHEY and CDR2 SVGAGI. All participating donors were Caucasian adults from Nashville, Tennessee. The source of the sample is a study of shared clonotypes between healthy human individuals. Whole-study findings and limits: The low donor count limited represented genetic and exposure-history diversity. Naive subsets usually exceeded memory subsets in estimated richness. Clonotypes shared by all four donors outscored non-shared clonotypes in generation probability.

The sequenced material came from memory CD4+ T cells from PBMCs. Subset described: CD45RA-negative fraction. The clonotype was recovered from a man between 18 and 29 years old in good health. Some clones in this sample may be carry-over from other donors' samples. V is TRBV6-5 and J is TRBJ1-2, with D perhaps matching TRBD1 (5 bases). The CDR3 spells CASSYSQGRGYTF. The CDR3 nucleotides read TGTGCCAGCAGTTACTCCCAGGGTAGAGGCTACACCTTC.